The following is a TCR beta chain sequence with its context. The table came from immunoSEQ multiplex PCR; TCRdb's copy has only in-frame clones and leaves some out. The table has 55,000 to 90,000 clones, roughly 80% seen once. This specimen comes from a study of OX40 agonist ivuxolimab in advanced cancers. With 0 bases clipped from V and 8 bases from J, the junction kept 5 bases outside the gene matches. The V gene's germline CDR1 is SEHNR and CDR2 FQNEAQ (reference sequence). The CDR3 covers 14 residues. This specimen consisted of CD4+ or CD8+ T cells sorted from blood, obtained in a trial of the OX40 agonist ivuxolimab. V usage is TRBV7-9 and J usage is TRBJ1-2; 8 nucleotides line up with TRBD1. The clonotype originates from an adult with an advanced solid tumor such as melanoma, head and neck, liver or kidney cancer. The CDR3 bases are TGTGCCAGCAGCTTAGCAGGGACAGGAGGGGGCTACACCTTC. It translates to CASSLAGTGGGYTF.